This TCR beta chain was identified in a study of T-cell memory formation after mild COVID-19. CDR1 and CDR2 (germline): MNHNS, SASEGT. The CDR3 runs to 14 residues. Trimming cost V 8 bases and J 6 bases; bases outside gene matches: 6. UMIs and sample barcodes were carried by the TCR alpha and TCR beta cDNA libraries that 5'RACE produced using constant-segment primers. One entry per CDR3 protein results from TCRdb running MiXCR on the 5' RACE reads. The repertoire holds fewer than 250,000 distinct CDR3 sequences, around 26% seen once, with about an eighth in the top ten. As regards this clonotype: Its antigen is currently unknown.

Regarding the study as a whole: Contracting CD4+ clones were located mainly in CM and EM, and CD8+ clones in EMRA. Pre-infection memory contained some responding clones, which suggested that cross-reactive memory had joined.

The sample comprised PBMCs or a T cell subset sorted from them (not recorded which). V and J are TRBV6-1 and TRBJ2-3; TRBD2 agrees at 12 bases. This TCR was sampled from an adult woman who had mild COVID-19 (a few samples of this study predate the infection). Cell type and time point are not known. The CDR3: CASSTSGGQDTQYF. DNA of the CDR3: TGTGCCAGCTCCACTAGCGGGGGGCAGGATACGCAGTATTTT.